One sample yielded the 26 T cell receptor beta chains listed below, sequenced in a study of shared clonotypes between healthy human individuals. The naive CD8 subset, CD45RO-negative cells positively selected for CCR7, excluded terminally differentiated effector memory CD45RA+ cells. This table comes from immunoSEQ multiplex PCR, and its TCRdb copy is limited to in-frame clones, with some not included. The table lists more than 2 million clones, 85% to 95% of them singletons. Sequencing was done on a sample of naive CD8+ T cells sorted from blood. The receptors shown here come from a man between 18 and 35 years old in good health.

The chain is built from TRBV9 and TRBJ2-7; D tentatively reads TRBD1 or TRBD2 (5 bases each). CDR1 and CDR2 from the germline V gene are SGDLS and YYNGEE. V dropped 3 bases and J dropped 2 bases, with 18 bases sitting between them. This CDR3 has 16 residues. CDR3 protein: CASSAQSGTETYEQYF. CDR3 coding DNA: TGTGCCAGCAGCGCCCAATCCGGGACCGAAACCTACGAGCAGTACTTC.

This sequence joins TRBV27 and TRBJ2-7, with 9 bases identical to TRBD1. V gave up 5 bases and J gave up 7 bases; unmatched junction bases: 6. This CDR3 region has 13 residues. CDR1 and CDR2 (germline): MNHEY, SMNVEV (reference sequence). The CDR3 sequence: CASSKGQGVEQYF. CDR3 DNA: TGTGCCAGCAGTAAGGGACAGGGCGTAGAGCAGTACTTC.

The chain combines TRBV28 with TRBJ2-1; the match to TRBD2 covers 12 bases. The CDR3 contains 16 residues. CDR1 MDHEN and CDR2 SYDVKM come from the germline V gene. The V segment lost 5 bases and the J segment 8 bases; nucleotides outside the gene matches: 10. CDR3 region: CASSIPTSGGPHEQFF. The CDR3 DNA reads as TGTGCCAGCAGTATACCTACTAGCGGGGGGCCGCATGAGCAGTTCTTC.

The chain employs TRBV30 and TRBJ2-7; D possibly corresponds to TRBD1 (5 bases). The CDR3 consists of 11 residues. Germline V gene sequence: CDR1 GTSNPN, CDR2 SVGIG (reference sequence). V was pared by 1 base and J by 5 bases, with 6 bases between. CDR3 loop: CAWSGQNEQYF. CDR3 nucleotide sequence: TGTGCCTGGAGTGGACAGAACGAGCAGTACTTC.

This clone occurred a few times. The chain couples TRBV27 to TRBJ2-2; TRBD2 aligns across 9 bases. CDR1 MNHEY and CDR2 SMNVEV come from the germline V gene (reference sequence). Unmatched junction bases numbered 6, after V lost 4 bases and J lost 9 bases. The CDR3 spans 14 residues. The CDR3, as DNA: TGTGCCAGCAGTTCCTTAGCGGGAGTGAGGGAGCTGTTTTTT. This sequence encodes CASSSLAGVRELFF.

J is TRBJ1-2 and V is TRBV16; weak D call: TRBD1 (5 bases). V was clipped by 4 bases and J by 3 bases, with 12 bases between them. CDR1 is KGHSY and CDR2 is FQNENV in the germline V gene. The CDR3 has 14 amino acids. The CDR3 nucleotides are TGTGCCAGCAGCCCAACAGGATCTCACTATGGCTACACCTTC. It yields the protein CASSPTGSHYGYTF.

In regard to this clone: This sample includes further DNA sequences coding for the same CDR3. V usage is TRBV9 and J usage is TRBJ2-7; D remains unclear. The germline V gene has CDR1 SGDLS and CDR2 YYNGEE. This CDR3 contains 14 residues. The V gene lost 0 bases and the J gene lost 2 bases, with 9 bases spanning the gap. The CDR3 DNA reads TGTGCCAGCAGCGTAGCAGACGGACCCTACGAGCAGTACTTC. Its translation is CASSVADGPYEQYF. Full variable domain (remainder filled in from reference TRBV9 and TRBJ2-7): DSGVTQTPKHLITATGQRVTLRCSPRSGDLSVYWYQQSLDQGLQFLIQYYNGEERAKGNILERFSAQQFPDLHSELNLSSLELGDSALYFCASSVADGPYEQYFGPGTRLTVT.

The J gene is TRBJ2-2, the V gene TRBV6-5; D is possibly TRBD1 (5 bases). The CDR3 is 15 residues long. Per the germline V gene, CDR1 is MNHEY and CDR2 is SVGAGI. With 4 bases removed from V and 4 bases from J, the gap between germline ends came to 13 bases. The CDR3 nucleotides are TGTGCCAGCAGTTCGGCAGGGTATCCCACCGGGGAGCTGTTTTTT. It yields the protein CASSSAGYPTGELFF.

The chain carries TRBV7-2 and TRBJ2-7, with D unclear. Germline V gene data show CDR1 as SGHTA and CDR2 as FQGNSA. V was trimmed by 7 bases and J by 3 bases, leaving 13 bases between them. The CDR3 is made up of 13 amino acids. Here the CDR3 DNA reads TGTGCCAGCACCGCCGGACCCAACTACGAGCAGTACTTC. Translating gives CASTAGPNYEQYF.

The chain employs TRBV7-8 and TRBJ2-1, with 12 bases fitting TRBD2. Unmatched junction bases numbered 15, after V lost 3 bases and J lost 9 bases. Per the germline V gene, CDR1 is SGHVS and CDR2 is FQNEAQ. The CDR3 contains 18 residues. The CDR3 DNA reads TGTGCCAGCAGCTTGAGTCTAGCGGGAGGGATCACCGGGAGTGAGCAGTTCTTC. The encoded protein is CASSLSLAGGITGSEQFF.

The rearrangement joins TRBV9 to TRBJ1-6; no firm D call. Trimming removed 0 bases at V and 6 bases at J, with 7 bases between. CDR1 and CDR2 from the germline V gene are SGDLS and YYNGEE. This CDR3 comprises 14 residues. As DNA, the CDR3 is TGTGCCAGCAGCGTAGAAGGGTTTAATTCACCCCTCCACTTT. This gives the protein CASSVEGFNSPLHF.

This clone came up once. The rearrangement links TRBV9 to TRBJ2-7, with a weak D call TRBD2 (6 bases). The V end lost 4 bases, the J end lost 0 bases, and 14 bases lay between the germline ends. Germline-derived CDR1 and CDR2 are SGDLS and YYNGEE. This CDR3 region has 15 residues. CDR3 in amino acids: CASSPSGLNSYEQYF. CDR3 sequence (DNA): TGTGCCAGCAGCCCCTCGGGACTCAACTCCTACGAGCAGTACTTC.

This sequence joins TRBV6-5 and TRBJ2-7; TRBD2 is a possible D gene (5 bases). Trimming pared 6 bases from V and 3 bases from J, leaving 6 bases between. CDR3 length: 11 amino acids. CDR1 and CDR2 (germline): MNHEY, SVGAGI. The CDR3 spells CASSGVYEQYF. Written as DNA, the CDR3 is TGTGCCAGCAGCGGGGTCTACGAGCAGTACTTC.

The rearrangement uses TRBV6-5 and TRBJ1-1, with 10 bases lining up with TRBD1. The CDR3 spans 15 residues. Losses at the gene ends were 2 bases for V and 7 bases for J; bases not matched to a gene: 7. Germline CDR1 MNHEY, CDR2 SVGAGI. DNA of the CDR3: TGTGCCAGCAGTTACGGGACAGGGGTTTGGAGTGAAGCTTTCTTT. Its protein product is CASSYGTGVWSEAFF.

To note about this clone: The sample contains more than one DNA sequence encoding this CDR3. This sequence joins TRBV28 and TRBJ2-2, with a possible D match to TRBD1 (5 bases). The germline V gene has CDR1 MDHEN and CDR2 SYDVKM. The CDR3 runs 14 residues. Trimming cost V 3 bases and J 1 base, with 6 bases left between them. CDR3 DNA: TGTGCCAGCAGTTTCAGGGTGAACACCGGGGAGCTGTTTTTT. Protein product: CASSFRVNTGELFF.

This clone was found once. The chain has TRBV4-3 and TRBJ2-1; D not certain. Trimming left V 4 bases short and J 6 bases short, with 13 bases between. The CDR3 length is 14 residues. Germline-derived CDR1 and CDR2 are LGHNA and YSLEER. As DNA, the CDR3 is TGCGCCAGCAGCCTTTTAGGTTTGACCAATGAGCAGTTCTTC. This codes for CASSLLGLTNEQFF.

The chain joins TRBV11-2 to TRBJ1-2, with TRBD1 identical over 7 bases. The CDR3 length is 13 residues. Germline CDR1 and CDR2: SGHAT and FQNNGV. Unmatched junction bases numbered 6, after V lost 5 bases and J lost 6 bases. CDR3 loop: CASSQGQINGYTF. The DNA of the CDR3 is TGTGCCAGCAGCCAGGGACAGATAAATGGCTACACCTTC. Based on the CDR3 plus reference TRBV11-2 and TRBJ1-2, the full variable domain is EAGVAQSPRYKIIEKRQSVAFWCNPISGHATLYWYQQILGQGPKLLIQFQNNGVVDDSQLPKDRFSAERLKGVDSTLKIQPAKLEDSAVYLCASSQGQINGYTFGSGTRLTVV.

As for this clone: A much larger clone differs by one base, so this may be a read error. Other DNA sequences in the sample encode the same CDR3. The chain couples TRBV7-2 to TRBJ2-7; D unclear. V gave up 1 base and J gave up 1 base, with 5 bases separating them. The germline V gene has CDR1 SGHTA and CDR2 FQGNSA. The CDR3 has 13 residues. The CDR3 DNA reads TGTGCCAGCAGCTTAGACCCATCCTACGAGCAGTACTTC. It encodes CASSLDPSYEQYF.

The V call is TRBV5-1, the J call TRBJ2-7; 10 nucleotides match TRBD2. Germline CDR1 is SGHRS and CDR2 is YFSETQ. CDR3 length: 15 amino acids. J was trimmed by 6 bases and V by 0 bases; bases with no gene match: 6. The CDR3 sequence: CASSLVGLAAPEQYF. CDR3 coding DNA: TGCGCCAGCAGCTTGGTTGGACTAGCGGCCCCCGAGCAGTACTTC. Complete variable domain (other parts from reference TRBV5-1 and TRBJ2-7): KAGVTQTPRYLIKTRGQQVTLSCSPISGHRSVSWYQQTPGQGLQFLFEYFSETQRNKGNFPGRFSGRQFSNSRSEMNVSTLELGDSALYLCASSLVGLAAPEQYFGPGTRLTVT.

The rearrangement links TRBV11-2 to TRBJ2-2; D is uncertain. Germline V gene data show CDR1 as SGHAT and CDR2 as FQNNGV. V lost 6 bases and J 0 bases, leaving 11 bases between the germline ends. The CDR3 is 15 residues long. The CDR3 spells CASRFQYPNTGELFF. CDR3 nucleotides: TGTGCCAGCAGATTTCAATATCCGAACACCGGGGAGCTGTTTTTT. Complete variable domain (other parts from reference TRBV11-2 and TRBJ2-2): EAGVAQSPRYKIIEKRQSVAFWCNPISGHATLYWYQQILGQGPKLLIQFQNNGVVDDSQLPKDRFSAERLKGVDSTLKIQPAKLEDSAVYLCASRFQYPNTGELFFGEGSRLTVL.

The genes are TRBV4-1 and TRBJ2-7; perhaps TRBD1 as D (5 bases). The V gene lost 0 bases and the J gene lost 0 bases, with 9 bases spanning the gap. The CDR3 is 15 amino acids. Germline CDR1 reads MGHRA; CDR2 reads YSYEKL. Written as DNA, the CDR3 is TGCGCCAGCAGCCAAGATAAAGGGGTCTCCTACGAGCAGTACTTC. As protein: CASSQDKGVSYEQYF.

V is TRBV4-1 and J is TRBJ2-1; 10 bases align to TRBD2. The CDR3 loop spans 20 amino acids. The V and J ends lost 0 bases and 4 bases, in that order; junction bases with no gene match: 15. Germline V lookup: CDR1 MGHRA, CDR2 YSYEKL. CDR3 residues: CASSQDRAGGSRTFYNEQFF. The CDR3 nucleotides read TGCGCCAGCAGCCAAGATCGAGCGGGAGGGTCTCGAACGTTTTACAATGAGCAGTTCTTC.

With regard to this clone: Other DNA sequences in this specimen translate into the identical CDR3. CDR3 loop: CASSLRDRSYEQYF. CDR3 DNA sequence: TGCGCCAGCAGCCTCCGGGACCGATCCTACGAGCAGTACTTC. The V gene is TRBV4-1, the J gene TRBJ2-7, with D possibly being TRBD1 or TRBD2 (5 bases each). Germline lookup yields CDR1 MGHRA and CDR2 YSYEKL. The CDR3 covers 14 residues. The germline V and J ends were trimmed by 4 bases and 1 base, with 11 bases remaining between them.

This clone has a single count. The chain recombines TRBV19 with TRBJ1-5; D is uncertain. The CDR3 covers 16 residues. V lost 3 bases and J lost 3, with 15 bases in between. Germline CDR1 LNHDA, CDR2 SQIVND (reference sequence). The CDR3 DNA reads TGTGCCAGTAGTATCGATTTCGCCAGGTCCAATCAGCCCCAGCATTTT. It is translated as CASSIDFARSNQPQHF. Looking up the rest from reference TRBV19 and TRBJ1-5 gives the full variable domain: DGGITQSPKYLFRKEGQNVTLSCEQNLNHDAMYWYRQDPGQGLRLIYYSQIVNDFQKGDIAEGYSVSREKKESFPLTVTSAQKNPTAFYLCASSIDFARSNQPQHFGDGTRLSIL.

The J gene is TRBJ1-1, the V gene TRBV29-1; no definite D call. Trimming removed 6 bases from V and 8 bases from J, with 10 bases in between. The germline CDR1 and CDR2 sequences are SQVTM and ANQGSEA. This CDR3 has 10 residues. The DNA of the CDR3 is TGCAGCGTAGTGGGCAGAGAAGCTTTCTTT. This encodes CSVVGREAFF.

The chain carries TRBV18 and TRBJ2-5; 12 bases agree with TRBD2. J lost 5 bases, V lost 3 bases, and 4 bases had no gene match. This CDR3 region has 15 residues. From germline, CDR1 is KGHSH and CDR2 LQKENI. CDR3 in amino acids: CASSPGLAGLETQYF. The CDR3 DNA reads as TGTGCCAGCTCACCCGGACTAGCGGGACTCGAGACCCAGTACTTC.